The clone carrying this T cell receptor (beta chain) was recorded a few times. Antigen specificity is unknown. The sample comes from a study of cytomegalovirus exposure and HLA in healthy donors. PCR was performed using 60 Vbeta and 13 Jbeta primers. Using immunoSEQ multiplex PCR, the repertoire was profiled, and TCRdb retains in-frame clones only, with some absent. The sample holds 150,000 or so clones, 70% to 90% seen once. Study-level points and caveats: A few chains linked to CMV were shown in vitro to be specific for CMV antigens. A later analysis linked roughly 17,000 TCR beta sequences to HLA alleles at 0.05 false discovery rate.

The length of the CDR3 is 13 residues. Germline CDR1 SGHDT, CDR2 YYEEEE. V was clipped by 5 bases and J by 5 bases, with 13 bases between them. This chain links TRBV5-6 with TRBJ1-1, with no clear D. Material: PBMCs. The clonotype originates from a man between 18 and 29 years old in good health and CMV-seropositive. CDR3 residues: CASRMGPMTEAFF. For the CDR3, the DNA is TGTGCCAGCAGGATGGGCCCTATGACTGAAGCTTTCTTT.